The 29 T cell receptor beta chains presented below share a single source sample, sequenced in a study of identical twins. TCRdb reanalysed the 5' RACE reads using MiXCR and keeps one entry per CDR3 protein. The sample contains 240,000 or so distinct CDR3 sequences, over 9.5% of which appear only once. Sequenced input: memory T cells sorted from blood. The receptors were gathered from a man in his fifties or sixties in good health.

In this sample, this clonotype turned up many times. The gene calls are TRBV5-5 and TRBJ1-1; D is unclear. Germline V gives CDR1 SGHKS, CDR2 YYEKEE (reference sequence). This CDR3 has 16 amino acids. V lost 5 bases, J lost 5 bases, and 22 bases lay in between. DNA for the CDR3: TGTGCCAGCAGTTACTGGGTGGGTGTGGCGGGGACTGAAGCTTTCTTT. Protein product: CASSYWVGVAGTEAFF.

The chain couples TRBV18 to TRBJ2-2; the D gene could be TRBD1 or TRBD2 (5 bases each). The germline gives CDR1 KGHSH, CDR2 LQKENI. Trimming removed 2 bases from V and 0 bases from J, with 13 bases in between. This CDR3 contains 17 residues. CDR3 amino acids: CASSPGAGKSNTGELFF. The CDR3 coding sequence is TGTGCCAGCTCACCAGGGGCCGGGAAGTCGAACACCGGGGAGCTGTTTTTT.

This clonotype was observed a handful of times. This sequence joins TRBV3-1 and TRBJ2-1; possibly TRBD2 for D (5 bases). Trimming pared 1 base from V and 5 bases from J, leaving 12 bases between. Germline CDR1 LGHDT, CDR2 YNNKEL (reference sequence). The CDR3 has 15 amino acids. The CDR3: CASSQGQRGHNEQFF. The CDR3 nucleotides read TGTGCCAGCAGCCAAGGCCAGAGAGGGCACAATGAGCAGTTCTTC.

Only a few counts were recorded for this clonotype. V and J are TRBV5-1 and TRBJ1-4; a possible D gene is TRBD1 (5 bases). CDR1 is SGHRS and CDR2 is YFSETQ in the germline V gene. Trimming cost V 1 base and J 5 bases, with 12 bases left between them. The length of the CDR3 is 15 residues. The CDR3 nucleotides read TGCGCCAGCAGCTTGCAGGGAGGTCCCAATGAAAAACTGTTTTTT. Protein product: CASSLQGGPNEKLFF.

This clonotype was counted only a few times. The chain employs TRBV15 and TRBJ2-1; tentatively, D is TRBD2 (6 bases). V was shortened by 5 bases and J by 9 bases, with 32 bases between the two germline ends. The CDR3 is 19 amino acids. CDR1 LNHNV and CDR2 YYDKDF come from the germline V gene (reference sequence). The CDR3 coding sequence is TGTGCCACCAGCCCTCGAATCCCCCCTCCGGGCACCAGGAGGGGTGAGCAGTTCTTC. Residues: CATSPRIPPPGTRRGEQFF.

This clonotype has a handful of counts. This chain connects TRBV2 to TRBJ2-7; 11 nucleotides line up with TRBD1. Per germline, CDR1 SNHLY and CDR2 FYNNEI. This CDR3 spans 13 amino acids. V trimming: 3 bases; J trimming: 6 bases; junction bases outside the gene matches: 1. This CDR3 reads CASSDGTGGEQYF. The CDR3 coding sequence is TGTGCCAGCAGTGATGGGACAGGGGGCGAGCAGTACTTC.

This clonotype showed up just a few times. V and J are TRBV12-3 or TRBV12-4 and TRBJ2-5, with 14 bases that match TRBD2. This CDR3 has 17 residues. V was clipped by 5 bases and J by 4 bases; unmatched bases: 9. The CDR3 DNA reads TGTGCCAGCAGTCCGGGACTAGCGGGAGATCTGGGAGAGACCCAGTACTTC. Protein product: CASSPGLAGDLGETQYF.

This chain joins TRBV6-2 or TRBV6-3 and TRBJ1-2; 11 bases line up with TRBD1. Germline V CDR1 and CDR2: MNHEY, SVGEGT. The CDR3 runs 14 residues. Losses at the gene ends were 6 bases for V and 6 bases for J; bases not matched to a gene: 6. CDR3 DNA sequence: TGTGCCAGCAGGCTGGACAGGGGGCTTGATGGCTACACCTTC. Translated, it gives CASRLDRGLDGYTF.

This clonotype has ten or more counts. The DNA of the CDR3 is TGCAGTGGGACAGGGGATAGCAATCAGCCCCAGCATTTT. It is translated as CSGTGDSNQPQHF. The rearrangement joins TRBV20-1 to TRBJ1-5; 9 bases are a match to TRBD1. V trimming: 7 bases; J trimming: 0 bases; junction bases outside the gene matches: 1. The CDR3 loop spans 13 amino acids. Germline values: CDR1 DFQATT, CDR2 SNEGSKA (reference sequence).

This clonotype showed up just a few times. A much bigger clone sits one base away, suggesting this may be a read error. The genes are TRBV12-3 or TRBV12-4 and TRBJ2-1; D not certain. V lost 7 bases and J 4 bases, leaving 17 bases between the germline ends. There are 15 residues in the CDR3. The CDR3 region has the DNA TGTGCCAGCACCCCTTCCGGACGGATTTACAATGAGCAGTTCTTC. Its protein product is CASTPSGRIYNEQFF.

This clonotype turned up a few times. The chain joins TRBV20-1 to TRBJ2-1; D is unresolved. The germline V and J ends were trimmed by 1 base and 4 bases, with 11 bases remaining between them. The CDR3 sequence is 14 residues long. CDR1 is DFQATT, CDR2 SNEGSKA, per germline (reference sequence). CDR3 amino acids: CSARAVRNYNEQFF. CDR3 sequence (DNA): TGCAGTGCTAGAGCGGTCAGGAATTACAATGAGCAGTTCTTC.

The V and J genes are TRBV2 and TRBJ2-3; TRBD2 agrees at 8 bases. Germline V gene sequence: CDR1 SNHLY, CDR2 FYNNEI. The CDR3 is made up of 16 amino acids. V was clipped by 3 bases and J by 1 base; unmatched bases: 6. CDR3 bases: TGTGCCAGCAGTGAGGAAATTAGCGGGGGCACAGATACGCAGTATTTT. Translated: CASSEEISGGTDTQYF.

This clonotype was detected ten times or more. This CDR3 reads CASSPGRHATNEKLFF. DNA for the CDR3: TGTGCCAGCAGTCCCGGCCGTCATGCAACTAATGAAAAACTGTTTTTT. The rearrangement links TRBV28 to TRBJ1-4; D remains unclear. Germline CDR1 MDHEN, CDR2 SYDVKM. This CDR3 is built from 16 residues. Deletions cut 5 bases from V and 0 bases from J, with 13 bases between.

Many counts were recorded for this clonotype. This chain uses TRBV28 with TRBJ2-4; D perhaps matches TRBD1 (7 bases). V shed 5 bases and J shed 2 bases, with 13 bases lying between them. The CDR3 totals 15 residues. Germline lookup yields CDR1 MDHEN and CDR2 SYDVKM. CDR3: CASSRGTVTKNIQYF. CDR3 bases: TGTGCCAGCAGTCGGGGGACAGTAACCAAAAACATTCAGTACTTC.

This clonotype was counted many times. The chain carries TRBV21-1 and TRBJ1-3; the listed D gene, TRBD1, was not tested against the DNA. TRBV21-1 is a recognized pseudogene. CDR3 size: 14 residues. The CDR3 sequence is CASTLDRAGNTIYF. CDR3 coding DNA: TGTGCCAGCACTCTAGACAGGGCTGGAAACACCATATATTTT.

This clonotype occurred many times. The chain is built from TRBV10-3 and TRBJ1-3; TRBD1 is a possible D gene (5 bases). Deletions cut 10 bases from V and 0 bases from J, with 16 bases between. From germline, CDR1 is ENHRY and CDR2 SYGVKD. The CDR3 has 15 amino acids. The CDR3 is CATGGDVVSGNTIYF. CDR3 in DNA: TGTGCCACCGGGGGGGACGTCGTCTCTGGAAACACCATATATTTT.

Ten or more counts support this clonotype. V and J are TRBV7-8 and TRBJ2-3, with D perhaps given as TRBD1 or TRBD2 (5 bases each). The CDR3 is made up of 13 amino acids. V dropped 5 bases and J dropped 3 bases, with 9 bases sitting between them. CDR1 and CDR2 (germline): SGHVS, FQNEAQ. The CDR3 protein is CASSGGLTDTQYF. DNA of the CDR3: TGTGCCAGCAGCGGGGGTTTAACAGATACGCAGTATTTT. Together with reference TRBV7-8 and TRBJ2-3, the CDR3 gives the full variable domain: GAGVSQSPRYKVAKRGQDVALRCDPISGHVSLFWYQQALGQGPEFLTYFQNEAQLDKSGLPSDRFFAERPEGSVSTLKIQRTQQEDSAVYLCASSGGLTDTQYFGPGTRLTVL.

This clonotype appeared many times. The chain carries TRBV12-3 or TRBV12-4 and TRBJ1-2, with a tentative D call TRBD1 (6 bases). With 6 bases removed from V and 7 bases from J, the gap between germline ends came to 15 bases. The CDR3 has 13 residues. DNA of the CDR3: TGTGCCAGCAGCCGGGACACAAAAGCTGGCTACACCTTC. Translation: CASSRDTKAGYTF.

Many counts were recorded for this clonotype. V and J are TRBV7-6 and TRBJ2-7, with D perhaps TRBD1 (6 bases). V was cut by 1 base and J by 0 bases, with 13 bases left in between. Germline values: CDR1 SGHVS, CDR2 FNYEAQ. CDR3 size: 16 residues. The CDR3 region is CASSLDAQGLSYEQYF. CDR3 nucleotides: TGTGCCAGCAGCTTAGATGCACAGGGCCTCTCCTACGAGCAGTACTTC.

This clonotype has more than one count but fewer than ten. The chain couples TRBV20-1 to TRBJ2-7, with 9 bases aligning to TRBD2. The CDR3 contains 16 residues. CDR1 is DFQATT, CDR2 SNEGSKA, per germline (reference sequence). Losses at the gene ends were 0 bases for V and 1 base for J; bases not matched to a gene: 7. In DNA, the CDR3 is TGCAGTGCTAGAGACGCTAGCGGGGCAAAATCCTACGAGCAGTACTTC. Translated, it gives CSARDASGAKSYEQYF.

CDR3 protein: CASSFTGGAGAGELFF. The CDR3 nucleotides read TGCGCCAGCAGCTTCACCGGGGGGGCCGGAGCCGGGGAGCTGTTTTTT. The chain carries TRBV5-1 and TRBJ2-2; 8 bases fit TRBD2. In germline, CDR1 is SGHRS, CDR2 YFSETQ. The CDR3 runs 16 residues. V shed 2 bases and J 6 bases; nucleotides not matched to a gene: 9. Based on the CDR3 plus reference TRBV5-1 and TRBJ2-2, the full variable domain is KAGVTQTPRYLIKTRGQQVTLSCSPISGHRSVSWYQQTPGQGLQFLFEYFSETQRNKGNFPGRFSGRQFSNSRSEMNVSTLELGDSALYLCASSFTGGAGAGELFFGEGSRLTVL.

V and J are TRBV20-1 and TRBJ1-3; D gene unclear. Trimming took off 0 bases at V and 1 base at J, with 7 bases between the two ends. CDR1 is DFQATT and CDR2 is SNEGSKA in the germline V gene (reference sequence). The CDR3 has 14 residues. This CDR3 is CSARDGNSGNTIYF. The CDR3, as DNA: TGCAGTGCTAGAGATGGCAATTCTGGAAACACCATATATTTT.

This chain uses TRBV10-3 with TRBJ2-3, with 7 bases fitting TRBD1. The V gene's germline CDR1 is ENHRY and CDR2 SYGVKD. With 5 bases clipped from V and 3 bases from J, the junction kept 5 bases outside the gene matches. The CDR3 spans 14 residues. The CDR3 protein is CAISYRGSTDTQYF. In DNA, the CDR3 is TGTGCCATCAGTTACAGGGGAAGTACAGATACGCAGTATTTT.

This clonotype was counted at least ten times. The rearrangement links TRBV4-1 to TRBJ1-2; D might be TRBD1 (6 bases). Trimming took 1 base from V and 8 from J, leaving 23 bases between them. Germline V CDR1 and CDR2: MGHRA, YSYEKL. This CDR3 region has 17 residues. The CDR3, as DNA: TGCGCCAGCAGCCAAGTAAATCGGGTGGGGGCCGGGTTGGGCTACACCTTC. Amino acids: CASSQVNRVGAGLGYTF.

In its sample, this clonotype was seen a few times. The chain joins TRBV30 to TRBJ1-1; tentatively, D is TRBD1 (5 bases). Germline CDR1 is GTSNPN and CDR2 is SVGIG (reference sequence). The V gene lost 2 bases and the J gene lost 12 bases, with 16 bases spanning the gap. The CDR3 is 12 amino acids. The CDR3 loop is CAWSPGLRHSFF. In DNA, the CDR3 is TGTGCCTGGAGTCCGGGACTGCGGCACTCTTTCTTT.

The chain carries TRBV20-1 and TRBJ2-1, with D perhaps TRBD1 (6 bases). Germline V gene sequence: CDR1 DFQATT, CDR2 SNEGSKA (reference sequence). This CDR3 spans 15 amino acids. The ends were cut back, 0 bases at V and 5 bases at J, with 14 bases in the middle. The CDR3 loop reads CSARDPAGADNEQFF. The CDR3 DNA reads TGCAGTGCTAGAGATCCAGCAGGGGCGGACAATGAGCAGTTCTTC.

This clonotype occurred many times. The rearrangement links TRBV6-5 to TRBJ1-6; 12 bases fit TRBD1. CDR1 is MNHEY and CDR2 is SVGAGI in the germline V gene. J lost 7 bases, V lost 3 bases, and 10 bases had no gene match. The CDR3 has 18 amino acids. The CDR3 DNA sequence: TGTGCCAGCAGTTATTTAAGGGACAGGGGGCTTAGAAATTCACCCCTCCACTTT. Translating gives CASSYLRDRGLRNSPLHF.

This clonotype was counted ten times or more. The chain has TRBV20-1 and TRBJ2-7; D may be TRBD2 (5 bases). Germline V gene lookup returns CDR1 DFQATT and CDR2 SNEGSKA (reference sequence). This CDR3 is built from 15 residues. Trimming pared 5 bases from V and 2 bases from J, leaving 19 bases between. CDR3 in amino acids: CSAERPGSSTYEQYF. In DNA form, the CDR3 reads TGCAGTGCTGAACGCCCGGGATCGAGTACCTACGAGCAGTACTTC.

The rearrangement uses TRBV29-1 and TRBJ2-1; a possible D gene is TRBD2 (6 bases). CDR1 and CDR2 from the germline V gene are SQVTM and ANQGSEA. The CDR3 is 14 amino acids. V lost 7 bases and J lost 8, with 21 bases in between. The CDR3 reads CSAPEVGTLDEQFF. CDR3 bases: TGCAGCGCCCCGGAGGTAGGGACTCTTGATGAGCAGTTCTTC.